The clone carrying this TCR beta chain was detected only once. These data are taken from a study of T cell changes during pregnancy in multiple sclerosis. From germline, CDR1 is SNHLY and CDR2 FYNNEI. The CDR3 covers 13 residues. Trimming stripped 3 bases from V and 4 bases from J, with 9 bases between. Generated by immunoSEQ multiplex PCR, the TCRdb table keeps only in-frame clones and is missing some. The sample includes approximately 40,000 clones, about nine tenths of them seen just once. Material: CD8+ T cells from peripheral blood mononuclear cells, obtained after pregnancy. J is TRBJ1-2 and V is TRBV2; D ambiguous. The clonotype comes from a female donor with multiple sclerosis, enrolled in a pregnancy study. In DNA, the CDR3 is TGTGCCAGCAGTGAGGATGGGCCCTATGGCTACACCTTC. As protein: CASSEDGPYGYTF.